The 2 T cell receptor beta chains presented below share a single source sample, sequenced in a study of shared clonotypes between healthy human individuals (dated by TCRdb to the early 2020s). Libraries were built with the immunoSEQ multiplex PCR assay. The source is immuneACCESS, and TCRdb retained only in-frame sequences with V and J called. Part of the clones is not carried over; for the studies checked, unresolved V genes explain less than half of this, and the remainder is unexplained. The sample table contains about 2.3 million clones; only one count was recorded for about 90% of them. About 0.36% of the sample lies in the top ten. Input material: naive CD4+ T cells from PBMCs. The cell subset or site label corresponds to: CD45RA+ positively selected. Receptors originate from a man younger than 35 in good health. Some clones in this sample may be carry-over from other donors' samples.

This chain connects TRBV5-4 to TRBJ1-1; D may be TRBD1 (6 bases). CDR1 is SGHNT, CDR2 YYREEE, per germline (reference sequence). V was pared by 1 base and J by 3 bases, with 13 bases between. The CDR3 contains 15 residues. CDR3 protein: CASSLPTWGHTEAFF. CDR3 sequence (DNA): TGTGCCAGCAGCTTGCCCACGTGGGGGCACACTGAAGCTTTCTTT.

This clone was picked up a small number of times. CDR3 nucleotide sequence: TGCGCCAGCAGCACTGGACGAGAGCAGTACTTC. As protein: CASSTGREQYF. J is TRBJ2-7 and V is TRBV5-1; D remains unclear. The CDR3 consists of 11 residues. Between the trimmed V and J ends, which lost 4 bases and 7 bases, there was a span of 9 bases. Germline assignment: CDR1 SGHRS and CDR2 YFSETQ.